These 10 T cell receptor beta chains originate from one sample sequenced in a study of preoperative IRX-2 immunotherapy in early breast cancer. Treatment meaning: preoperative locoregional IRX-2 cytokine immunotherapy. TCRdb keeps only in-frame clones here, not all; method: immunoSEQ multiplex PCR. The sample gives around 34,000 clones, about four fifths of which show up once; around 2.5% is in the top ten. The sample here was lymph node tissue, taken from a patient treated with IRX-2 immunotherapy. The receptor set was obtained from a human donor with breast cancer.

The rearrangement joins TRBV25-1 to TRBJ1-5; 7 bases agree with TRBD1. This CDR3 is built from 13 residues. Germline CDR1 reads MGHDK; CDR2 reads SYGVNS. The ends lost 4 bases at V and 7 bases at J; junction bases unmatched: 4. The CDR3 nucleotides read TGTGCCAGCAGTGGACAGGGTGGACAGCCCCAGCATTTT. Translation: CASSGQGGQPQHF.

This clone has a single count. V usage is TRBV6-8 and J usage is TRBJ2-3; TRBD2 agrees at 14 bases. This CDR3 is 17 amino acids long. With 4 bases clipped from V and 6 bases from J, the junction kept 9 bases outside the gene matches. In germline, CDR1 is MNHGY, CDR2 SAAAGT. The CDR3 sequence: CASSFLRGLAGADTQYF. The CDR3 region has the DNA TGTGCCAGCAGTTTCCTGAGGGGACTAGCGGGAGCGGATACGCAGTATTTT.

The V and J genes are TRBV15 and TRBJ2-3; 7 nucleotides agree with TRBD2. V was pared by 1 base and J by 4 bases, with 14 bases of the junction left unmatched. CDR1 LNHNV and CDR2 YYDKDF come from the germline V gene (reference sequence). This CDR3 comprises 18 residues. The chain's CDR3 is CATSRAAGVGGSPDTQYF. For the CDR3, the DNA is TGTGCCACCAGCAGAGCTGCTGGGGTGGGGGGGAGCCCAGATACGCAGTATTTT. Full variable domain (missing parts from reference TRBV15 and TRBJ2-3): DAMVIQNPRYQVTQFGKPVTLSCSQTLNHNVMYWYQQKSSQAPKLLFHYYDKDFNNEADTPDNFQSRRPNTSFCFLDIRSPGLGDTAMYLCATSRAAGVGGSPDTQYFGPGTRLTVL.

This clone was seen just once. The rearrangement joins TRBV7-5 to TRBJ2-4. TRBV7-5 constitutes a pseudogene. There are 15 residues in the CDR3. The CDR3: CASSQAGVAKNIQYF. The CDR3 DNA sequence: TGTGCCAGCAGCCAAGCTGGGGTAGCCAAAAACATTCAGTACTTC.

The sample holds a few counts of this clone. This chain links TRBV6-8 with TRBJ2-1; D is perhaps TRBD2 (6 bases). The CDR3 extends over 16 amino acids. Germline V lookup: CDR1 MNHGY, CDR2 SAAAGT. The germline V and J ends were trimmed by 6 bases and 4 bases, with 19 bases remaining between them. CDR3 in DNA: TGTGCCAGCAGCCTCCGGGAGTCGATTACTTACAATGAGCAGTTCTTC. It yields the protein CASSLRESITYNEQFF.

The count of this clone is one. The chain uses TRBV19 and TRBJ1-1; D is uncertain. Trimming took off 3 bases at V and 0 bases at J, with 8 bases between the two ends. Germline V gene lookup returns CDR1 LNHDA and CDR2 SQIVND (reference sequence). This CDR3 contains 14 residues. The CDR3 here is CASSIREMNTEAFF. The CDR3 DNA sequence: TGTGCCAGTAGTATCAGAGAAATGAACACTGAAGCTTTCTTT.

The CDR3, as DNA: TGTGCCAGCAGTCCCCTCCCGGAGGGTATGATAGCCGCCGAGCAGTACTTC. Protein: CASSPLPEGMIAAEQYF. The V gene is TRBV22-1, the J gene TRBJ2-7; the D segment call TRBD2 is taken from the table without a DNA check. TRBV22-1 is shown as a pseudogene. CDR3 length equals 17 residues.

The rearrangement joins TRBV19 to TRBJ1-1; D perhaps matches TRBD1 (5 bases). The CDR3 totals 14 residues. The V end was cut by 5 bases, the J end by 1 base, with 11 bases between. Per germline, CDR1 LNHDA and CDR2 SQIVND (reference sequence). This CDR3 is CASSLRGRNTEAFF. As DNA, the CDR3 is TGTGCCAGTAGTTTACGGGGCAGGAACACTGAAGCTTTCTTT. Full variable domain (outside the CDR3, taken from reference TRBV19 and TRBJ1-1): DGGITQSPKYLFRKEGQNVTLSCEQNLNHDAMYWYRQDPGQGLRLIYYSQIVNDFQKGDIAEGYSVSREKKESFPLTVTSAQKNPTAFYLCASSLRGRNTEAFFGQGTRLTVV.

This CDR3 is CASSQDRPNEKLFF. The CDR3 coding sequence is TGCGCCAGCAGCCAGGACAGACCTAATGAAAAACTGTTTTTT. The rearrangement joins TRBV5-1 to TRBJ1-4; possible D gene TRBD1, 6 bases. Trimming stripped 4 bases from V and 3 bases from J, with 10 bases between. The germline gives CDR1 SGHRS, CDR2 YFSETQ. The CDR3 is made up of 14 amino acids.

V gene TRBV29-1 combines with J gene TRBJ2-2; the D gene is possibly TRBD2 (6 bases). CDR1 and CDR2 (germline): SQVTM, ANQGSEA. Trimming left V 8 bases short and J 5 bases short, with 18 bases between. This CDR3 is 14 amino acids long. The CDR3: CSTGGRWGTGELFF. The CDR3 DNA reads TGCAGCACCGGGGGAAGGTGGGGAACCGGGGAGCTGTTTTTT.